This T cell receptor (beta chain) was identified in a study of T cell responses to AZD1222 COVID-19 vaccine. Study-wide points: Regions 160-218 and 743-854 dominated among vaccine-associated CD4 TCRs spanning spike.

Method: immunoSEQ multiplex PCR; TCRdb's copy keeps in-frame clones and lacks some. The sample has approximately 110,000 clones, around 93% seen once; the top ten hold under 9%. Second-dose intervals near 4 or 12 weeks were combined. The CDR3 length is 13 residues. V gave up 6 bases and J gave up 11 bases; unmatched junction bases: 9. The germline gives CDR1 MNHEY, CDR2 SVGAGI. As regards this clone: Its antigen is currently unknown.

The chain links TRBV6-5 to TRBJ1-1; 10 bases fit TRBD1. The clonotype comes from an adult who received the AZD1222 COVID-19 vaccine. The sample was peripheral blood, taken 28 days after the second AZD1222 dose. CDR3 in DNA: TGTGCCAGCAGGGGGCGGGACAGGGGTCAGGCTTTCTTT. It is translated as CASRGRDRGQAFF.